These 20 T cell receptor beta chains share one sample of origin, sequenced in a study of T-cell reconstitution after alpha-beta-depleted transplantation in children. Unique molecular identifiers were incorporated during preparation of the TCRbeta library. TCRdb processed the PCR reads anew with MiXCR; each CDR3 protein has one entry. The top ten clones hold around 44% of a sample with under 250,000 distinct CDR3 sequences, over 15% of them seen once. Sequences were derived from PBMCs, mostly from graft donor cells, sampled 360 days after TCRalphabeta/CD19-depleted stem cell transplant. These receptors were taken from a male patient aged 2 to 9 who had a stem cell transplant for acute lymphoblastic leukemia, so the T cells may come from the graft donor.

This clonotype turned up a few times. V gene TRBV6-2 or TRBV6-3 combines with J gene TRBJ2-1, with TRBD2 identical over 7 bases. J gave up 7 bases and V 2 bases, and 14 bases lay outside the gene matches. CDR1 MNHEY and CDR2 SVGEGT come from the germline V gene. This CDR3 region has 17 residues. The CDR3 nucleotides are TGTGCCAGCAGTTACATGCGAACTGTGACTAGCTATAATGAGCAGTTCTTC. Translated: CASSYMRTVTSYNEQFF.

This sequence joins TRBV5-1 and TRBJ2-3; the D call may be TRBD1 or TRBD2 (6 bases each). The ends were cut back, 3 bases at V and 0 bases at J, with 11 bases in the middle. From germline, CDR1 is SGHRS and CDR2 YFSETQ. The CDR3 is 15 amino acids. The CDR3 DNA reads TGCGCCAGCAGCTGGCCGGGGGCTAGCACAGATACGCAGTATTTT. As protein: CASSWPGASTDTQYF.

At least ten counts were recorded for this clonotype. The DNA of the CDR3 is TGCGCCAGCAGTGGGACTAGCGGGGCCATGGGCGAGCAGTACTTC. Protein sequence: CASSGTSGAMGEQYF. This chain connects TRBV10-2 to TRBJ2-7, with 12 bases identical to TRBD2. V dropped 4 bases and J dropped 6; count of bases not matched to a gene: 7. The CDR3 runs 15 residues. In germline, CDR1 is WSHSY, CDR2 SAAADI.

The genes are TRBV7-9 and TRBJ2-7; D gene unclear. This CDR3 has 14 residues. The V end lost 5 bases, the J end lost 9 bases, and 20 bases lay between the germline ends. Per the germline V gene, CDR1 is SEHNR and CDR2 is FQNEAQ (reference sequence). CDR3 bases: TGTGCCAGCAGCCCTTCCGTGAACCCTCGCGGGCAGTACTTC. Its protein is CASSPSVNPRGQYF.

The sample holds a few counts of this clonotype. The rearrangement uses TRBV12-3 or TRBV12-4 and TRBJ1-2, with 8 bases fitting TRBD1. The J segment lost 0 bases and the V segment lost 6 bases, leaving 3 bases of the junction unmatched. CDR3 length: 14 residues. Here the CDR3 DNA reads TGTGCCAGCAGCGGACAGGGTTCTAACTATGGCTACACCTTC. Protein product: CASSGQGSNYGYTF.

This clonotype showed up just a few times. The CDR3 is CSPAGGSGANVLTF. The CDR3 DNA reads as TGCAGTCCTGCGGGAGGAAGTGGGGCCAACGTCCTGACTTTC. The chain recombines TRBV20-1 with TRBJ2-6; 8 positions match TRBD2. Germline values: CDR1 DFQATT, CDR2 SNEGSKA (reference sequence). V was clipped by 8 bases and J by 3 bases; unmatched bases: 6. This CDR3 is 14 amino acids long.

The chain employs TRBV7-2 and TRBJ2-1; 9 positions agree with TRBD2. J was trimmed by 6 bases and V by 1 base; bases with no gene match: 10. Germline CDR1 and CDR2: SGHTA and FQGNSA. This CDR3 has 17 amino acids. The chain's CDR3 is CASSLGRGGAAPNEQFF. The CDR3 region has the DNA TGTGCCAGCAGCTTAGGCCGCGGGGGGGCCGCACCCAATGAGCAGTTCTTC.

The gene calls are TRBV4-3 and TRBJ1-2; no firm D call. The CDR3 is 15 residues long. The germline CDR1 and CDR2 sequences are LGHNA and YSLEER. V lost 0 bases, J lost 2 bases, and 10 bases lay in between. CDR3 sequence reads: CASSQDLLLNYGYTF. DNA for the CDR3: TGCGCCAGCAGCCAAGATTTACTGCTAAACTATGGCTACACCTTC.

The genes are TRBV18 and TRBJ1-2; D is uncertain. This CDR3 region has 16 residues. Between the trimmed V and J ends, which lost 4 bases and 1 base, there was a span of 16 bases. CDR1 is KGHSH, CDR2 LQKENI, per germline. DNA of the CDR3: TGTGCCAGCTCACGCCTAGGTGGCGGGATTAACTATGGCTACACCTTC. This codes for CASSRLGGGINYGYTF. The full variable domain, with the rest looked up from reference TRBV18 and TRBJ1-2, is NAGVMQNPRHLVRRRGQEARLRCSPMKGHSHVYWYRQLPEEGLKFMVYLQKENIIDESGMPKERFSAEFPKEGPSILRIQQVVRGDSAAYFCASSRLGGGINYGYTFGSGTRLTVV.

This clonotype was seen only a few times. This chain links TRBV12-3 or TRBV12-4 with TRBJ2-1; D may be TRBD2 (5 bases). This CDR3 is 14 amino acids long. V lost 7 bases and J lost 9, with 19 bases in between. CDR3 coding DNA: TGTGCCAGCACTGAGGCTAGCCATTTAAGTGAGCAGTTCTTC. It yields the protein CASTEASHLSEQFF.

This clonotype came up a few times. V is TRBV10-3 and J is TRBJ2-2; D might be TRBD2 (7 bases). The CDR3 runs 14 residues. Looked up from germline, CDR1 is ENHRY and CDR2 is SYGVKD. Trimming took 10 bases from V and 6 from J, leaving 18 bases between them. CDR3 protein: CATVGGPLPGELFF. In nucleotides, the CDR3 is TGTGCCACCGTGGGGGGGCCTTTGCCCGGGGAGCTGTTTTTT.

This clonotype occurred a few times. The chain is built from TRBV7-8 and TRBJ1-5; D remains unclear. With 3 bases removed from V and 5 bases from J, the gap between germline ends came to 5 bases. CDR3 length: 12 residues. Per the germline V gene, CDR1 is SGHVS and CDR2 is FQNEAQ. This CDR3 is CASSLMDQPQHF. As DNA, the CDR3 is TGTGCCAGCAGCTTGATGGATCAGCCCCAGCATTTT.

The chain carries TRBV29-1 and TRBJ1-3; D may be TRBD1 (6 bases). V dropped 7 bases and J dropped 6 bases, with 13 bases sitting between them. The CDR3 covers 12 residues. Germline CDR1 is SQVTM and CDR2 is ANQGSEA. The CDR3 nucleotides are TGCAGCGGAACGACAGGAATAAACACCATATATTTT. It is translated as CSGTTGINTIYF.

The genes are TRBV21-1 and TRBJ2-1; whether TRBD1, the table's D call, matches the DNA was not checked. TRBV21-1 represents a pseudogene. This CDR3 region has 10 residues. As DNA, the CDR3 is TGTGCCAGCACTTTCCGGACAGGGGTCTTC. Translated: CASTFRTGVF.

This clonotype was seen only a few times. This chain uses TRBV25-1 with TRBJ2-2, with a weak D call TRBD2 (7 bases). V lost 1 base and J lost 4, with 13 bases in between. The length of the CDR3 is 16 residues. Germline loops: CDR1 MGHDK, CDR2 SYGVNS. Here the CDR3 DNA reads TGTGCCAGCAGTGAATTAGGGGGGGCCTCCACCGGGGAGCTGTTTTTT. Translating gives CASSELGGASTGELFF.

The chain combines TRBV5-1 with TRBJ2-7, with D unclear. Germline-derived CDR1 and CDR2 are SGHRS and YFSETQ. This CDR3 contains 12 residues. The V and J ends lost 1 base and 10 bases respectively, with 12 bases between them. Written as DNA, the CDR3 is TGCGCCAGCAGCTTGCCGGACCATCCCCAGTACTTC. Translating gives CASSLPDHPQYF. Based on the CDR3 plus reference TRBV5-1 and TRBJ2-7, the full variable domain is KAGVTQTPRYLIKTRGQQVTLSCSPISGHRSVSWYQQTPGQGLQFLFEYFSETQRNKGNFPGRFSGRQFSNSRSEMNVSTLELGDSALYLCASSLPDHPQYFGPGTRLTVT.

This clonotype was detected a few times. The chain joins TRBV6-2 or TRBV6-3 to TRBJ1-5; 9 bases line up with TRBD1. This CDR3 has 18 amino acids. V dropped 7 bases and J dropped 5; count of bases not matched to a gene: 18. From germline, CDR1 is MNHEY and CDR2 SVGEGT. The CDR3 reads CASISHGTGMDVHQPQHF. Written as DNA, the CDR3 is TGTGCCAGCATATCCCACGGGACAGGGATGGATGTTCATCAGCCCCAGCATTTT.

The V and J genes are TRBV12-3 or TRBV12-4 and TRBJ1-4, with D possibly matching TRBD1 (6 bases). The CDR3 extends over 15 amino acids. Trimming shortened V by 6 bases and J by 3 bases, and 14 bases separated the two germline ends. CDR3 sequence: CASRPVTGSNEKLFF. CDR3 in DNA: TGTGCCAGCAGGCCTGTGACAGGCTCTAATGAAAAACTGTTTTTT.

This clonotype was counted a few times. The chain links TRBV12-3 or TRBV12-4 to TRBJ2-1; no clear D gene. There are 15 residues in the CDR3. V was shortened by 1 base and J by 7 bases, with 14 bases between the two germline ends. CDR3 residues: CASSLGPRNSNEQFF. The CDR3 region has the DNA TGTGCCAGCAGTTTAGGGCCGAGAAATTCGAATGAGCAGTTCTTC.

The J gene is TRBJ2-3, the V gene TRBV5-6; 14 bases match TRBD2. V dropped 10 bases and J dropped 2; count of bases not matched to a gene: 6. The CDR3 covers 15 residues. The germline CDR1 and CDR2 sequences are SGHDT and YYEEEE. This CDR3 reads CASQGLAGATDTQYF. CDR3 in DNA: TGTGCCTCACAGGGACTAGCGGGGGCCACAGATACGCAGTATTTT.